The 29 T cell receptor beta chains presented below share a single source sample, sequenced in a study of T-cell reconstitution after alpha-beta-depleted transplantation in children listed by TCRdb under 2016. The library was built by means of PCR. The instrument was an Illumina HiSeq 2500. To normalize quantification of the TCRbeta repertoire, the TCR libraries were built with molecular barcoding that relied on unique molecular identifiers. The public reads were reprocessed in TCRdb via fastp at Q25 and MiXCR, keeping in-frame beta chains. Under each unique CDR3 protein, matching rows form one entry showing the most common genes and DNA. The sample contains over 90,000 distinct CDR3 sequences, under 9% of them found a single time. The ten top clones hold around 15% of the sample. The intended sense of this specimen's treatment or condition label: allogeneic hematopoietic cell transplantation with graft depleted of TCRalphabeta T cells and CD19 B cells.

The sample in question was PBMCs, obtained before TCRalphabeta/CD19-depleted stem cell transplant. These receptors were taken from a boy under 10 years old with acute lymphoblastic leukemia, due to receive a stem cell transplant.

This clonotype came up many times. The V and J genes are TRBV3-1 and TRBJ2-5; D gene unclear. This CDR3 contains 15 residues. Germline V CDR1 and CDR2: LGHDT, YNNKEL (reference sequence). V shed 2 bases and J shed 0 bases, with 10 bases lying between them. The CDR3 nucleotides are TGTGCCAGCAGCCAAAGCACCCTGTACCAAGAGACCCAGTACTTC. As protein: CASSQSTLYQETQYF.

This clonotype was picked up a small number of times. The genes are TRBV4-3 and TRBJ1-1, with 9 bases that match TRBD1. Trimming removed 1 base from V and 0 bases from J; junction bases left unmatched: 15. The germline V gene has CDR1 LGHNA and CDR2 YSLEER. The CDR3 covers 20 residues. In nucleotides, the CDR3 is TGCGCCAGCAGCCAAGGAACGTGGGGGACAGGGTGGGCCATGAACACTGAAGCTTTCTTT. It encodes CASSQGTWGTGWAMNTEAFF.

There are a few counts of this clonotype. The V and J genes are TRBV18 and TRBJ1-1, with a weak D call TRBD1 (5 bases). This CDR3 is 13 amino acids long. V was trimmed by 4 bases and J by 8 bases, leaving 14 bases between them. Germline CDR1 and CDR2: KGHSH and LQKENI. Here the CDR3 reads CASSLGGAREAFF. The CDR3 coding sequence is TGTGCCAGCTCACTCGGAGGGGCCCGAGAAGCTTTCTTT.

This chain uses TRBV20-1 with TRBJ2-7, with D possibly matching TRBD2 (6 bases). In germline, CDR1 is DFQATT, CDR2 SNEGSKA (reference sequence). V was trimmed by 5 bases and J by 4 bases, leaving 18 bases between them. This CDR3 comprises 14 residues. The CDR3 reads CSARPVAAGYEQYF. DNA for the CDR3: TGCAGTGCTCGTCCTGTAGCGGCTGGGTACGAGCAGTACTTC.

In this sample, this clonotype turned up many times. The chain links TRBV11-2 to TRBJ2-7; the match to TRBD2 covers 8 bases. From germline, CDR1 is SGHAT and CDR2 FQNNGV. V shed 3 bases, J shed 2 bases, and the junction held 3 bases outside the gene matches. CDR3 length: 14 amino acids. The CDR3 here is CASSLRGATYEQYF. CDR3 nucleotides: TGTGCCAGCAGCTTGCGGGGGGCCACCTACGAGCAGTACTTC.

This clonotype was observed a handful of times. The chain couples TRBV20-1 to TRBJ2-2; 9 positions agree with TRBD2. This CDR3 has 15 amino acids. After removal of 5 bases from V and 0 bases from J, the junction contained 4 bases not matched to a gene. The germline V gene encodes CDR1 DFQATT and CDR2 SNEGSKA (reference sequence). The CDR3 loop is CSASRGGANTGELFF. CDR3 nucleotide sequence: TGCAGTGCTTCTCGCGGGGGGGCGAACACCGGGGAGCTGTTTTTT.

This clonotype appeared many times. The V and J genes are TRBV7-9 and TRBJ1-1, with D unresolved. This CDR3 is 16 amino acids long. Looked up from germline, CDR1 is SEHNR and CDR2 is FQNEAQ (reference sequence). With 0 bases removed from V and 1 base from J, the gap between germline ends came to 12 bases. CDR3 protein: CASSLAKVLENTEAFF. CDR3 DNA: TGTGCCAGCAGCTTAGCGAAGGTATTGGAGAACACTGAAGCTTTCTTT.

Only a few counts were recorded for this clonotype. CDR3 in amino acids: CASSDSESSGANVLTF. CDR3 bases: TGTGCCAGCTCAGACAGCGAGAGCTCTGGGGCCAACGTCCTGACTTTC. This chain links TRBV18 with TRBJ2-6; D may be TRBD1 (5 bases). V was cut by 5 bases and J by 0 bases, with 11 bases left in between. The germline gives CDR1 KGHSH, CDR2 LQKENI. The CDR3 is made up of 16 amino acids.

The CDR3 DNA is TGTGCCAGCAGCCCCCTCCCACAGGGGACCGTCCAAGAGACCCAGTACTTC. Protein product: CASSPLPQGTVQETQYF. The J gene is TRBJ2-5, the V gene TRBV5-4; 7 positions agree with TRBD1. This CDR3 spans 17 amino acids. Germline V gene data show CDR1 as SGHNT and CDR2 as YYREEE (reference sequence). With 4 bases clipped from V and 1 base from J, the junction kept 13 bases outside the gene matches. The full variable domain, in which reference TRBV5-4 and TRBJ2-5 provide the parts outside the CDR3, is ETGVTQSPTHLIKTRGQQVTLRCSSQSGHNTVSWYQQALGQGPQFIFQYYREEENGRGNFPPRFSGLQFPNYSSELNVNALELDDSALYLCASSPLPQGTVQETQYFGPGTRLLVL.

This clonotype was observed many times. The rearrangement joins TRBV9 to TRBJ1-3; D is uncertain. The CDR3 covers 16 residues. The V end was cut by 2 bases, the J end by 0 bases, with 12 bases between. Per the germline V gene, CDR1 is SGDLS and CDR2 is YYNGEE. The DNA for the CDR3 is TGTGCCAGCAGCGTTACCGGGGTCCACTCTGGAAACACCATATATTTT. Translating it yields CASSVTGVHSGNTIYF. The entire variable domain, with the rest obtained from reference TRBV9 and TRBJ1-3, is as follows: DSGVTQTPKHLITATGQRVTLRCSPRSGDLSVYWYQQSLDQGLQFLIQYYNGEERAKGNILERFSAQQFPDLHSELNLSSLELGDSALYFCASSVTGVHSGNTIYFGEGSWLTVV.

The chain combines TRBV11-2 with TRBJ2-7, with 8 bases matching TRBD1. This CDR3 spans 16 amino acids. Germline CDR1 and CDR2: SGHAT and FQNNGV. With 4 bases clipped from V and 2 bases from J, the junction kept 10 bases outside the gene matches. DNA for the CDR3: TGTGCCAGCAGCTCCCCGGGGACAGGTCGGACCTACGAGCAGTACTTC. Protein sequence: CASSSPGTGRTYEQYF.

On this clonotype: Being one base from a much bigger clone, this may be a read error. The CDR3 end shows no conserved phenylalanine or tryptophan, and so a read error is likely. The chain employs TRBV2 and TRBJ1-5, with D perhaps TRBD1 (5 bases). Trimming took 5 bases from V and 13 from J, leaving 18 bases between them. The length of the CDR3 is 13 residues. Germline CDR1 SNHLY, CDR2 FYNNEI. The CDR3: CASSNILLGRQHC. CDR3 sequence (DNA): TGTGCCAGCAGTAACATACTTTTGGGACGGCAGCATTGT.

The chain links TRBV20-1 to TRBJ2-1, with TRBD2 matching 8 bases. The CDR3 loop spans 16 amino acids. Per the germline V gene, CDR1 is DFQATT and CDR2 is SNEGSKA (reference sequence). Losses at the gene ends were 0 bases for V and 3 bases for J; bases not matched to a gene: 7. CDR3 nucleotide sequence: TGCAGTGCTAGAGATCATGCGGGGGGTTACTACAATGAGCAGTTCTTC. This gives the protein CSARDHAGGYYNEQFF.

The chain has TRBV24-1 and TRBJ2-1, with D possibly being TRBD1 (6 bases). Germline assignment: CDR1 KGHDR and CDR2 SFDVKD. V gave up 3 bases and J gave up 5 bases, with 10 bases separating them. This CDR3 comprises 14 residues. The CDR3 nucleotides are TGTGCCACCAGTGATCCGGGACACAACAATGAGCAGTTCTTC. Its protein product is CATSDPGHNNEQFF.

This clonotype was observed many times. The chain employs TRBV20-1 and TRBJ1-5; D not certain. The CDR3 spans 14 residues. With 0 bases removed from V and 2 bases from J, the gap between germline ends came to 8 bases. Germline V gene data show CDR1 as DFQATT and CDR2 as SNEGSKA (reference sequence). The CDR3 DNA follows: TGCAGTGCTAGAGAGGGCCGGGGCAATCAGCCCCAGCATTTT. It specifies CSAREGRGNQPQHF.

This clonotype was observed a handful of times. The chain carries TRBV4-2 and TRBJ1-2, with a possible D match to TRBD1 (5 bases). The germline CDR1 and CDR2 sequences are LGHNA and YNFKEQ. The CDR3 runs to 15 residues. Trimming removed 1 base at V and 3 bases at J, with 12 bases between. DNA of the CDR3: TGTGCCAGCAGCCAAGGAGGGGCGACAGACTATGGCTACACCTTC. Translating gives CASSQGGATDYGYTF.

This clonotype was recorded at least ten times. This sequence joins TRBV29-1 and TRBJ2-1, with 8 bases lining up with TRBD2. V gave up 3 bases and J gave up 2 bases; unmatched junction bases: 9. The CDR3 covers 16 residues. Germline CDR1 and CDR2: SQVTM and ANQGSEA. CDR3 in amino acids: CSVEGGRGAPYNEQFF. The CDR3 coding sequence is TGCAGCGTTGAGGGGGGGCGGGGGGCCCCCTACAATGAGCAGTTCTTC.

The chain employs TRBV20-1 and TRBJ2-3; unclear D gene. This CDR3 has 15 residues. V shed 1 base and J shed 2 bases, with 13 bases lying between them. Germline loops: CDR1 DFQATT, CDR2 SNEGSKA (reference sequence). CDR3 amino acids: CSARGLRQITDTQYF. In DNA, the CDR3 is TGCAGTGCTAGAGGCCTTCGCCAGATCACAGATACGCAGTATTTT.

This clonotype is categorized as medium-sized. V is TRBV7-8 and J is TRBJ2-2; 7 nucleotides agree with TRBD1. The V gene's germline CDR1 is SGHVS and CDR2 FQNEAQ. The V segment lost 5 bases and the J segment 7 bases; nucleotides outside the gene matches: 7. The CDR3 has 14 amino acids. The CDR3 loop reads CASSQDRVGGELFF. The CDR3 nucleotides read TGTGCCAGCAGCCAAGACAGGGTGGGCGGGGAGCTGTTTTTT.

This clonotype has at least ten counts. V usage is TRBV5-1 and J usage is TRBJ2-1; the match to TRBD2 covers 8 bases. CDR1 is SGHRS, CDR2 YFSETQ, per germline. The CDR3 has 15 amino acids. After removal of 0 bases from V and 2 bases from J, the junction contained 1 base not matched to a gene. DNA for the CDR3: TGCGCCAGCAGCTTGGACGGGGGGGCCTACAATGAGCAGTTCTTC. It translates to CASSLDGGAYNEQFF.

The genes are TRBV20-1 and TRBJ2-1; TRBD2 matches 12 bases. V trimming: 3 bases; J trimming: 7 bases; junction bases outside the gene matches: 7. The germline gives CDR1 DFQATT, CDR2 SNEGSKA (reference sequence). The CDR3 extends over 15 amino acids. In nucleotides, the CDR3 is TGCAGTGCTAGGGAACTAGCGGGGGGCGTGAATGAGCAGTTCTTC. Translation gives CSARELAGGVNEQFF.

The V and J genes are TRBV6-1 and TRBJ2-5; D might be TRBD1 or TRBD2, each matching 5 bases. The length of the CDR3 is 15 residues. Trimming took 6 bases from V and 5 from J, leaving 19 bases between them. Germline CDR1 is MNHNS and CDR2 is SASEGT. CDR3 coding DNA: TGTGCCAGCAGCCCTCAGGGTTTAGCGTGGGAGACCCAGTACTTC. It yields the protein CASSPQGLAWETQYF.

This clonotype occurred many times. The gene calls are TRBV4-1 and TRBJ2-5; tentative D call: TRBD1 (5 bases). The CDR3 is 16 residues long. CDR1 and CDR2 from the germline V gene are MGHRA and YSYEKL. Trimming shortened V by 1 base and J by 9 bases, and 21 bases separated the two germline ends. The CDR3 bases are TGCGCCAGCAGCCAAGGCTTACAGAGTGCTCAAGGGGCCCAGTACTTC. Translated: CASSQGLQSAQGAQYF.

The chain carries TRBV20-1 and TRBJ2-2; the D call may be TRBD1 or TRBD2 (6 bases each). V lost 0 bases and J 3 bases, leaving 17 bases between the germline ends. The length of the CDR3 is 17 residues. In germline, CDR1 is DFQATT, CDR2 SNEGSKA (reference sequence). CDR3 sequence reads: CSARDPHRGGHTGELFF. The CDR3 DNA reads TGCAGTGCTAGAGACCCTCACAGAGGGGGGCACACCGGGGAGCTGTTTTTT.

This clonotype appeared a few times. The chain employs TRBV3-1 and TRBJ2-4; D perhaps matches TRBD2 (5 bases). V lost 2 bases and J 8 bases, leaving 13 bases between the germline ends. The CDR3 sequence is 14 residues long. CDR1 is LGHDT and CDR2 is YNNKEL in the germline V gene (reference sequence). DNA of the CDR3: TGTGCCAGCAGCCAATACGAGACGGAGGACATTCAGTACTTC. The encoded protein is CASSQYETEDIQYF.

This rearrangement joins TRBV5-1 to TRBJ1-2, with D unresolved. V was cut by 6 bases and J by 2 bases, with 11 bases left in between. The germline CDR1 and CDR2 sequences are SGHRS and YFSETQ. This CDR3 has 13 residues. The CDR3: CASTSPPNYGYTF. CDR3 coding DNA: TGCGCCAGCACCTCACCGCCCAACTATGGCTACACCTTC.

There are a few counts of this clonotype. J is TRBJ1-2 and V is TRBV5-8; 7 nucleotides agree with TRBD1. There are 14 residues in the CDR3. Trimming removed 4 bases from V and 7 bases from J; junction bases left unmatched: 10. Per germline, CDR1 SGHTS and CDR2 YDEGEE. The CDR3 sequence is CASSTAGGKSGYTF. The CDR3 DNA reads TGTGCCAGCAGCACCGCAGGGGGGAAAAGTGGCTACACCTTC.

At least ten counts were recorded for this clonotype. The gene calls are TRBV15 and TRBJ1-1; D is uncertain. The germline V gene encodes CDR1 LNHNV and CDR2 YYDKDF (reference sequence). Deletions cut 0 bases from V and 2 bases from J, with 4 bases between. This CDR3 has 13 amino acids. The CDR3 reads CATSREANTEAFF. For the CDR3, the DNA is TGTGCCACCAGCAGAGAGGCCAACACTGAAGCTTTCTTT.

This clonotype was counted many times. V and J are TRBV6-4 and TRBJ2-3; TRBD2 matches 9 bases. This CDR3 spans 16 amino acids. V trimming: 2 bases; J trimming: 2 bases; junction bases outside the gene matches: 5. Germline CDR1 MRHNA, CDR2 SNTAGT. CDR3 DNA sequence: TGTGCCAGCAGTGACACCAGCGGGGGGCCCACAGATACGCAGTATTTT. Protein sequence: CASSDTSGGPTDTQYF.